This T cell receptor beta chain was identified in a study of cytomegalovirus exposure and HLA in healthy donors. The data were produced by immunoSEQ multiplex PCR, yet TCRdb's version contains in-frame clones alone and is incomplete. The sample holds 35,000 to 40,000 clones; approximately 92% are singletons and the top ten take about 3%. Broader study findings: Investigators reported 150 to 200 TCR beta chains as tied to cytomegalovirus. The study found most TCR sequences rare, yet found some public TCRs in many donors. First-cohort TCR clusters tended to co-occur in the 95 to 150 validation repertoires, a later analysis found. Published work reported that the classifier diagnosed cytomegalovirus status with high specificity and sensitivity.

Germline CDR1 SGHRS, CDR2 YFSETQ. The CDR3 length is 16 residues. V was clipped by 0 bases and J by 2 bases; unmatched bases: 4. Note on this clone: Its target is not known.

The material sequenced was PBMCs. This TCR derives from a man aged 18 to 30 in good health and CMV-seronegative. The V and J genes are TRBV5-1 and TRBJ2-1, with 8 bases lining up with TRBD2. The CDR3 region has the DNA TGCGCCAGCAGCTTGGTGTTAGCGGGAACCTACAATGAGCAGTTCTTC. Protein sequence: CASSLVLAGTYNEQFF. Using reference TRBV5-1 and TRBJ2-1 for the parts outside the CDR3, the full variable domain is KAGVTQTPRYLIKTRGQQVTLSCSPISGHRSVSWYQQTPGQGLQFLFEYFSETQRNKGNFPGRFSGRQFSNSRSEMNVSTLELGDSALYLCASSLVLAGTYNEQFFGPGTRLTVL.